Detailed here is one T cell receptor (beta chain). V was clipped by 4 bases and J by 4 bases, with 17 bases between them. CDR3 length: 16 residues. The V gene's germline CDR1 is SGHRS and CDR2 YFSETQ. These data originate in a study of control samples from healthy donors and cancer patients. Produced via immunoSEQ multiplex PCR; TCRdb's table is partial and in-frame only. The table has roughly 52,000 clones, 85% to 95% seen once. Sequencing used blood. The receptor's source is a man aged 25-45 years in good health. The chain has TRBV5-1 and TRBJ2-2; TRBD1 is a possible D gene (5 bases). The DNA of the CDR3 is TGCGCCAGCAGCCACATTGACAGCACGGGCACCGGGGAGCTGTTTTTT. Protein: CASSHIDSTGTGELFF.